This T cell receptor (beta chain) was recovered during a study of technical replicates of blood from a handful of donors. The length of the CDR3 is 14 residues. The germline CDR1 and CDR2 sequences are LNHNV and YYDKDF (reference sequence). Trimming took off 0 bases at V and 2 bases at J, with 8 bases between the two ends. Data came from immunoSEQ multiplex PCR; TCRdb stores just in-frame clones and leaves some out. The sample holds tens of thousands of clones, about 94% seen once. The J gene is TRBJ2-7, the V gene TRBV15, with D perhaps TRBD1 (6 bases). What was sequenced was T cells isolated from PBMCs. The sequence came from a human donor in good health. As DNA, the CDR3 is TGTGCCACCAGCAGAGACAGGGGCACCTACGAGCAGTACTTC. Residues: CATSRDRGTYEQYF.